This T cell receptor beta chain was recorded in a study of T cells in Graves' hyperthyroidism and ophthalmopathy. Per the germline V gene, CDR1 is SGHNT and CDR2 is YENEEA. The CDR3 is 12 residues long. The V end was cut by 0 bases, the J end by 5 bases, with 4 bases between. RNA transcripts provided the source from which TCR beta CDR3 regions were amplified. The HTBI primer set served for first-round RT-PCR of the TCR CDR3. In TCRdb, the multiplex PCR reads were re-called with MiXCR into one record per CDR3 protein. The sample records hundreds of thousands of distinct CDR3 sequences, 13% to 15% being singletons. This clonotype was seen repeatedly, ten times or more.

The receptor was derived from a woman between 18 and 29 years old with Graves' hyperthyroidism. The chain recombines TRBV11-3 with TRBJ2-5; D is uncertain. Sequencing used blood. This chain's CDR3 is CASSLDPETQYF. CDR3 DNA: TGTGCCAGCAGCTTAGATCCGGAGACCCAGTACTTC.